The rows below give T cell receptor beta chains drawn from one sample of a study of T-cell reconstitution after alpha-beta-depleted transplantation in children. TCRdb called the PCR reads again in MiXCR, with one record for every CDR3 protein. Of about 300,000 distinct CDR3 sequences in the sample, roughly 8.2% were seen once. The source material was peripheral blood, sampled 360 days after TCRalphabeta/CD19-depleted stem cell transplant. The receptors stem from a female patient aged 2-9 years who had a stem cell transplant for Fanconi anemia, so the T cells may come from the graft donor. CDR3s leave out the opening cysteine and the closing phenylalanine or tryptophan. Clone size is given for some rows only: seen once, a few or many times, or a class if the clone is expanded.

clone size: many; J gene: TRBJ2-7; V gene: TRBV5-1; CDR3 protein: ASSPDRGVYEQY
clone size: many; J gene: TRBJ1-6; V gene: TRBV12-3/TRBV12-4; CDR3 protein: ASSPPSPTRMNTLH
clone size: many; J gene: TRBJ2-2; V gene: TRBV20-1; CDR3 protein: SAPAEAGELF
clone size: few; J gene: TRBJ2-2; V gene: TRBV7-2; CDR3 protein: ASSFLWGSTGELF
clone size: few; J gene: TRBJ1-6; V gene: TRBV7-6; CDR3 protein: ASSPLGVNNSPLH
clone size: few; J gene: TRBJ1-5; V gene: TRBV4-1; CDR3 protein: ASSQISGDNQPQH
clone size: few; J gene: TRBJ2-1; V gene: TRBV9; CDR3 protein: ASSPRGGTSGGTPYNEQF
clone size: many; J gene: TRBJ2-1; V gene: TRBV27; CDR3 protein: ASSFQGGEQF
clone size: many; J gene: TRBJ2-1; V gene: TRBV5-1; CDR3 protein: ASSPSEGAGTQQF
clone size: -; J gene: TRBJ1-4; V gene: TRBV28; CDR3 protein: ASSLPWVGEEKLF
clone size: many; J gene: TRBJ2-7; V gene: TRBV10-3; CDR3 protein: ASRLAGLYEQY
clone size: many; J gene: TRBJ1-1; V gene: TRBV5-1; CDR3 protein: ASSWQAGGGTEAF
clone size: many; J gene: TRBJ1-2; V gene: TRBV28; CDR3 protein: ASSFFKDGYGYT
clone size: many; J gene: TRBJ2-7; V gene: TRBV9; CDR3 protein: ASSVGWNYEQY
clone size: many; J gene: TRBJ1-1; V gene: TRBV9; CDR3 protein: ASSVAGQYTEAF
clone size: few; J gene: TRBJ2-3; V gene: TRBV19; CDR3 protein: ASSTSGGTTDTQY
clone size: -; J gene: TRBJ1-1; V gene: TRBV2; CDR3 protein: ASSAAEGQGAF
clone size: -; J gene: TRBJ1-4; V gene: TRBV27; CDR3 protein: ASSPLGGVTPNEKLF
clone size: -; J gene: TRBJ1-2; V gene: TRBV7-9; CDR3 protein: ASSGSLLEGYT
clone size: many; J gene: TRBJ2-3; V gene: TRBV24-1; CDR3 protein: ATSDLGGVTDTQY
clone size: many; J gene: TRBJ2-7; V gene: TRBV15; CDR3 protein: ATSRDLASGRFEQY
clone size: many; J gene: TRBJ1-1; V gene: TRBV27; CDR3 protein: ASTGTGGMNTEAF
clone size: -; J gene: TRBJ2-7; V gene: TRBV5-6; CDR3 protein: ASSFGTSGSPYEQY
clone size: many; J gene: TRBJ2-3; V gene: TRBV18; CDR3 protein: ASSLNSGGPTDTQY
clone size: few; J gene: TRBJ2-2; V gene: TRBV27; CDR3 protein: ASSWGDRGRAGELF
clone size: many; J gene: TRBJ2-5; V gene: TRBV28; CDR3 protein: ASSVTGASGTQY
clone size: many; J gene: TRBJ2-2; V gene: TRBV5-1; CDR3 protein: ASSFGIASNTGELF
clone size: -; J gene: TRBJ1-2; V gene: TRBV9; CDR3 protein: ASSVGAANYGYT
clone size: many; J gene: TRBJ1-1; V gene: TRBV5-1; CDR3 protein: ASSQGNTEAF
clone size: many; J gene: TRBJ2-2; V gene: TRBV7-3; CDR3 protein: ASSPDMNTGELF
clone size: many; J gene: TRBJ1-1; V gene: TRBV10-3; CDR3 protein: AITPTGVNTEAF
clone size: few; J gene: TRBJ2-5; V gene: TRBV3-1; CDR3 protein: ASSQGFTYSAQETQY
clone size: many; J gene: TRBJ2-3; V gene: TRBV24-1; CDR3 protein: ATSDFGFLGTDTQY
clone size: -; J gene: TRBJ1-2; V gene: TRBV12-3/TRBV12-4; CDR3 protein: ASSFEIGGNKKSDT
clone size: many; J gene: TRBJ2-5; V gene: TRBV12-3/TRBV12-4; CDR3 protein: ASREAMVWTQY
clone size: many; J gene: TRBJ1-1; V gene: TRBV4-3; CDR3 protein: ASSQSRVNTEAF
clone size: many; J gene: TRBJ2-3; V gene: TRBV28; CDR3 protein: ASARDRPTDTQY
clone size: many; J gene: TRBJ2-7; V gene: TRBV5-1; CDR3 protein: ASSLEVSTHEQY
clone size: few; J gene: TRBJ2-3; V gene: TRBV20-1; CDR3 protein: SGPGGGTDTQY
clone size: -; J gene: TRBJ2-2; V gene: TRBV5-5; CDR3 protein: ASSLRRVNTGELF
clone size: many; J gene: TRBJ2-1; V gene: TRBV5-4; CDR3 protein: ASSLEQGAVEQF
clone size: many; J gene: TRBJ1-2; V gene: TRBV28; CDR3 protein: ASRVGDGYT
clone size: many; J gene: TRBJ2-3; V gene: TRBV28; CDR3 protein: ASRLAGTATDTQY
clone size: few; J gene: TRBJ2-1; V gene: TRBV28; CDR3 protein: ASSLSGGVTNEQF
clone size: many; J gene: TRBJ1-1; V gene: TRBV7-2; CDR3 protein: ASSLASTRNTEAF
clone size: many; J gene: TRBJ2-3; V gene: TRBV2; CDR3 protein: ASSEEISTDTQY
clone size: many; J gene: TRBJ2-7; V gene: TRBV20-1; CDR3 protein: SASQGLAGGYEQY
clone size: few; J gene: TRBJ1-1; V gene: TRBV20-1; CDR3 protein: SARGGQGFSTEAF
clone size: many; J gene: TRBJ1-4; V gene: TRBV20-1; CDR3 protein: SAAPGQNNEKLF